This T cell receptor beta chain was sequenced in a study of CD8 T cells in Susac syndrome. TCR beta sequencing covered blood CD8+ and CD4+ T cells. Included as multiple sclerosis controls were treatment-naive patients who had stable or active relapsing-remitting disease. FACS was used to enrich TEMRA cells, whereas the CD8+ and CD4+ T cells were obtained by negative isolation. V lost 5 bases and J lost 0, with 1 base in between. The germline gives CDR1 SQVTM, CDR2 ANQGSEA. The length of the CDR3 is 10 residues. After extraction with the RNeasy kit, about 0.45 to 1 ug of the RNA was reverse transcribed using random hexamers. Across 54 Vbeta and 13 Jbeta, TCR beta CDR3 was amplified with immunoSEQ multiplex PCR. Using its own MiXCR run on the immunoSEQ multiplex PCR reads, TCRdb lists one record per CDR3 protein. The profile shows 150,000 to 160,000 distinct CDR3 sequences, 94% of them singletons.

The TCR comes from a human donor with multiple sclerosis. The V gene is TRBV29-1, the J gene TRBJ1-1; no definite D call. Sequences were obtained from CD8+ T cells from PBMCs. This CDR3 reads CSVMNTEAFF. The CDR3 bases are TGCAGCGTTATGAACACTGAAGCTTTCTTT.